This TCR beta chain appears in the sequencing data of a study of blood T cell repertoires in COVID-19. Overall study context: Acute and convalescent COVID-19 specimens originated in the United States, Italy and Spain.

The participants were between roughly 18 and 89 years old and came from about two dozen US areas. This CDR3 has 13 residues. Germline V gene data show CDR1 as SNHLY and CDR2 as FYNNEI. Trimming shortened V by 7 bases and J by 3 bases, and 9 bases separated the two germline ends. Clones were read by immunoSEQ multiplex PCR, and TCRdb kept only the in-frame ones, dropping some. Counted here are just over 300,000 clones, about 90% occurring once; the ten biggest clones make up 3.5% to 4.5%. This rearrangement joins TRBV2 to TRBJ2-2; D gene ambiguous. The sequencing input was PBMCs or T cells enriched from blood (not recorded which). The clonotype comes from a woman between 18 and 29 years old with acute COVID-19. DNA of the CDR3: TGTGCCAGCATGACACTCTACACCGGGGAGCTGTTTTTT. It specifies CASMTLYTGELFF. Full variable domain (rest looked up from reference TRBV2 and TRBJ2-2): EPEVTQTPSHQVTQMGQEVILRCVPISNHLYFYWYRQILGQKVEFLVSFYNNEISEKSEIFDDQFSVERPDGSNFTLKIRSTKLEDSAMYFCASMTLYTGELFFGEGSRLTVL.